The source of this T cell receptor (beta chain) is a study of shared clonotypes between healthy human individuals. General observations from the study: Among donors, clonotype sharing was expected to be affected by sequencing depth. In contrast to clonotypes shared by all four donors, non-shared clonotypes had lower generation probabilities.

An assay was performed, and its level was deep. Generated by immunoSEQ multiplex PCR, the TCRdb table keeps only in-frame clones and is missing some. The table lists roughly 500,000 clones, about 96% of them singletons. To note about this clone: Its antigen is unidentified.

Donors were healthy HIV-negative adults without recent acute infections or vaccinations. CDR1 and CDR2 (germline): SGHRS, YFSETQ. This CDR3 region has 15 residues. Sequencing used naive CD4+ T cells sorted from blood. As for subset: CD45RA+ positively selected. This TCR derives from a woman in her twenties or thirties in good health. This chain connects TRBV5-1 to TRBJ2-5; TRBD1 matches 7 bases. The J call may be in error: the DNA end matches TRBJ2-7 better. CDR3 in amino acids: CASSFDRASSYEQYF. CDR3 DNA sequence: TGCGCCAGCAGCTTCGACAGGGCTAGCTCCTACGAGCAGTACTTC.